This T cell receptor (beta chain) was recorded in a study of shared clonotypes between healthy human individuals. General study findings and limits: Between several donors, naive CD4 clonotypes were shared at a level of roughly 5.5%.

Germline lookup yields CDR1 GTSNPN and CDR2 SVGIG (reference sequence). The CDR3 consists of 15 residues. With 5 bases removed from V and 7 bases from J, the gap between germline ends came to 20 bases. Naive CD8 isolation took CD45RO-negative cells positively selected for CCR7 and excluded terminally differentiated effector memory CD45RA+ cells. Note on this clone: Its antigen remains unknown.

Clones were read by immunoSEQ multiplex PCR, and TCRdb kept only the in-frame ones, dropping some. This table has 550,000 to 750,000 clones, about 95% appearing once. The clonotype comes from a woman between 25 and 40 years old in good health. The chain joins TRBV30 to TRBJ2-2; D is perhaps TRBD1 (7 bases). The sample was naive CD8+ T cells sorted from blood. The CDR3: CAWEEEGARIGELFF. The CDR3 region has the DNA TGTGCCTGGGAGGAGGAGGGGGCGCGTATCGGGGAGCTGTTTTTT. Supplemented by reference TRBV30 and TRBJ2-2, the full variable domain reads SQTIHQWPATLVQPVGSPLSLECTVEGTSNPNLYWYRQAAGRGLQLLFYSVGIGQISSEVPQNLSASRPQDRQFILSSKKLLLSDSGFYLCAWEEEGARIGELFFGEGSRLTVL.